A single TCR beta chain is shown here with its context. The germline CDR1 and CDR2 sequences are MDHEN and SYDVKM. V was trimmed by 4 bases and J by 6 bases, leaving 9 bases between them. The CDR3 extends over 12 amino acids. The data stem from a study of technical replicates of blood from several donors. The assay was immunoSEQ multiplex PCR, and TCRdb's table has in-frame clones only and misses some. This table holds some 57,000 clones, more than 95% found once. The receptor's source is a human donor in good health. V gene TRBV28 combines with J gene TRBJ1-2; TRBD1 is a possible D gene (6 bases). The sample comprised T cells isolated from PBMCs. CDR3 coding DNA: TGTGCCAGCAGTTATCAGGGGCATGGCTACACCTTC. This codes for CASSYQGHGYTF.